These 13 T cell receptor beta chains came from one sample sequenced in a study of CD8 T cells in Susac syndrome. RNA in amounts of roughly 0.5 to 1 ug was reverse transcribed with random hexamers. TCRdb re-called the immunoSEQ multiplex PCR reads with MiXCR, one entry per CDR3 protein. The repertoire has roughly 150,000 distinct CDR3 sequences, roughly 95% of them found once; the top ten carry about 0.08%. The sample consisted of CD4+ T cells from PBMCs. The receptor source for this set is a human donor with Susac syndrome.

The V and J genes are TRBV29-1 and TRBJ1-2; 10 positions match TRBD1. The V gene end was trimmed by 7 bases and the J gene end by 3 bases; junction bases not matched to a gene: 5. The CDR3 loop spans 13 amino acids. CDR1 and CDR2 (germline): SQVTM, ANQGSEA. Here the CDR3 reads CSGRQGADYGYTF. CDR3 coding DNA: TGCAGCGGTAGACAGGGGGCGGACTATGGCTACACCTTC.

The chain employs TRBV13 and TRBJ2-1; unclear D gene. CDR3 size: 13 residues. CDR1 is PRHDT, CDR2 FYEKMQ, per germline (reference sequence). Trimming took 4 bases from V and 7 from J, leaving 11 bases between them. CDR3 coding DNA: TGTGCCAGCAGCTCCCTCTTGGGGAATGAGCAGTTCTTC. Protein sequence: CASSSLLGNEQFF.

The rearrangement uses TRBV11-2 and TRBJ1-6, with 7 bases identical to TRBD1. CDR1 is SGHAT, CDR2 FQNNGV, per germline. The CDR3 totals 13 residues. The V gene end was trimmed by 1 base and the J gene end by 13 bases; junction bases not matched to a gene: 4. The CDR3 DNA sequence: TGTGCCAGCAGCTTAGCACAGGGGATTCCCCTCCACTTT. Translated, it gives CASSLAQGIPLHF.

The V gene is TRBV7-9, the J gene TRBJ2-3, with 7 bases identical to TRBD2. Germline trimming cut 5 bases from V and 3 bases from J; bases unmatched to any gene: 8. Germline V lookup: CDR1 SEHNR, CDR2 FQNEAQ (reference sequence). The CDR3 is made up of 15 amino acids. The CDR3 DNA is TGTGCCAGCAGCCGAGCGGGGAGACAAACAGATACGCAGTATTTT. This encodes CASSRAGRQTDTQYF. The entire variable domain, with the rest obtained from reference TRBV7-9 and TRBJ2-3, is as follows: DTGVSQNPRHKITKRGQNVTFRCDPISEHNRLYWYRQTLGQGPEFLTYFQNEAQLEKSRLLSDRFSAERPKGSFSTLEIQRTEQGDSAMYLCASSRAGRQTDTQYFGPGTRLTVL.

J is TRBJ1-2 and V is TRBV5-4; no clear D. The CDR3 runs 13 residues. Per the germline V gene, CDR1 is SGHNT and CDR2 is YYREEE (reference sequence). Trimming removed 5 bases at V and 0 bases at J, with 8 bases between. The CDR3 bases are TGTGCCAGCAGTATCGATTCTAACTATGGCTACACCTTC. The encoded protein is CASSIDSNYGYTF.

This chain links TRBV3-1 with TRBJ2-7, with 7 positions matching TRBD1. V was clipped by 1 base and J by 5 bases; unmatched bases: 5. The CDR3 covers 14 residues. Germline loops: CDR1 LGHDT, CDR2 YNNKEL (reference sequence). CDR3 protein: CASSQVDRRNEQYF. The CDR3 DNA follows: TGTGCCAGCAGCCAAGTGGACAGGCGGAACGAGCAGTACTTC.

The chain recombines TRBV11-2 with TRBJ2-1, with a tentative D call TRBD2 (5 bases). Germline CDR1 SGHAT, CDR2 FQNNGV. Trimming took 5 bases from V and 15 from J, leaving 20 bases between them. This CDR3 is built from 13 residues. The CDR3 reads CASSLGLSADVFF. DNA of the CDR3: TGTGCCAGCAGCCTCGGACTTTCGGCGGACGTGTTCTTC. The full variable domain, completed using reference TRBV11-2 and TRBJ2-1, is EAGVAQSPRYKIIEKRQSVAFWCNPISGHATLYWYQQILGQGPKLLIQFQNNGVVDDSQLPKDRFSAERLKGVDSTLKIQPAKLEDSAVYLCASSLGLSADVFFGPGTRLTVL.

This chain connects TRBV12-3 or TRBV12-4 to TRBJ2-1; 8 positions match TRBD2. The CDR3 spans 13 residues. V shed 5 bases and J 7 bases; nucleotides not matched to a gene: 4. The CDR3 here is CASSTTSANEQFF. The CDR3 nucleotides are TGTGCCAGCAGTACGACTAGCGCTAATGAGCAGTTCTTC.

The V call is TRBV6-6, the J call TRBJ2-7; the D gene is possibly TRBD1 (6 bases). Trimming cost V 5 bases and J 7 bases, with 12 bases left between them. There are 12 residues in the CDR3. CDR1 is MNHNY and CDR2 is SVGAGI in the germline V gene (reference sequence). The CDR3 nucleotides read TGTGCCAGCAGTCCCCAGGGGAAGGAGCAGTACTTC. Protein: CASSPQGKEQYF.

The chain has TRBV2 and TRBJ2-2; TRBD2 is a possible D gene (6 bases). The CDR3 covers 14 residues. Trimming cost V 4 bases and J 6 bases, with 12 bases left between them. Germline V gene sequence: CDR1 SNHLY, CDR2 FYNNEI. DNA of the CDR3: TGTGCCAGCAGTGTCTACGGCGGGGCCGGGGAGCTGTTTTTT. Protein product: CASSVYGGAGELFF.

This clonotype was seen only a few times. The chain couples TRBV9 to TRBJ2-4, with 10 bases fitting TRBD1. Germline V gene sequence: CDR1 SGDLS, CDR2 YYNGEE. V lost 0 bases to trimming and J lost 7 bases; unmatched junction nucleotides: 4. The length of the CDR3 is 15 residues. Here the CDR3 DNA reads TGTGCCAGCAGCGTAGAGGGACAGGGGAGGAACATTCAGTACTTC. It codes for CASSVEGQGRNIQYF.

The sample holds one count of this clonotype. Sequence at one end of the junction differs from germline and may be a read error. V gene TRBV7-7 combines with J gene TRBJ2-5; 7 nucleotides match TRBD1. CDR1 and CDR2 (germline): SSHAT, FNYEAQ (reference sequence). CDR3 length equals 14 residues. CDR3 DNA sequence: TGTGCTAGCAGCGAGACAGGGTTGGGCGAGACCCAGTACTTC. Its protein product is CASSETGLGETQYF.

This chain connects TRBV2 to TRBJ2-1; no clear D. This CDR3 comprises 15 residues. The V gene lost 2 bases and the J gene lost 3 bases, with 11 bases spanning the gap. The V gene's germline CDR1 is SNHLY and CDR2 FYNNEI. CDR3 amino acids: CASSERQALYNEQFF. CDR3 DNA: TGTGCCAGCAGTGAACGGCAGGCCCTCTACAATGAGCAGTTCTTC.